Below, 29 T cell receptor beta chains from the same sample are listed, as sequenced in a study of T cell changes during pregnancy in multiple sclerosis. Profiled with immunoSEQ multiplex PCR; TCRdb holds only in-frame clones, not every one. The sample has tens of thousands of clones, 92% seen once. Sequences were derived from peripheral blood, sampled before pregnancy. Source of these receptors: a female donor with multiple sclerosis, enrolled in a pregnancy study.

The V gene is TRBV15, the J gene TRBJ2-7; TRBD1 matches at 7 bases. The germline CDR1 and CDR2 sequences are LNHNV and YYDKDF (reference sequence). The CDR3 length is 16 residues. The junction had 8 bases not matched to a gene; V was cut back by 0 bases and J by 3 bases. CDR3 nucleotides: TGTGCCACCAGCAGAGATGTTGGGACAGACCACTACGAGCAGTACTTC. Protein product: CATSRDVGTDHYEQYF.

The chain links TRBV19 to TRBJ2-7; TRBD2 matches 10 bases. The CDR3 contains 14 residues. The V and J ends lost 5 bases and 2 bases, in that order; junction bases with no gene match: 3. CDR1 is LNHDA and CDR2 is SQIVND in the germline V gene (reference sequence). CDR3: CASSLAGVPYEQYF. The CDR3 DNA reads as TGTGCCAGTAGTCTAGCGGGGGTCCCCTACGAGCAGTACTTC.

This clone was seen once. The rearrangement joins TRBV9 to TRBJ2-7; TRBD2 aligns across 11 bases. V shed 4 bases, J shed 1 base, and the junction held 7 bases outside the gene matches. CDR3 size: 16 residues. The germline V gene has CDR1 SGDLS and CDR2 YYNGEE. The CDR3 region has the DNA TGTGCCAGCAGCCCCCGACTAGCGGGACCTTCCTACGAGCAGTACTTC. This translates into CASSPRLAGPSYEQYF.

The J gene is TRBJ2-3, the V gene TRBV19, with D tentatively TRBD2 (7 bases). Germline CDR1 and CDR2: LNHDA and SQIVND (reference sequence). The V and J ends lost 3 bases and 4 bases respectively, with 11 bases between them. The CDR3 spans 14 residues. CDR3 bases: TGTGCCAGTAGTATCGGGGGGCTGGCAGATACGCAGTATTTT. Amino acids: CASSIGGLADTQYF. The variable domain in full, completed from reference TRBV19 and TRBJ2-3, reads DGGITQSPKYLFRKEGQNVTLSCEQNLNHDAMYWYRQDPGQGLRLIYYSQIVNDFQKGDIAEGYSVSREKKESFPLTVTSAQKNPTAFYLCASSIGGLADTQYFGPGTRLTVL.

This sequence joins TRBV7-6 and TRBJ1-5; D is perhaps TRBD1 (6 bases). The CDR3 loop spans 14 amino acids. V was shortened by 6 bases and J by 5 bases, with 14 bases between the two germline ends. Germline-derived CDR1 and CDR2 are SGHVS and FNYEAQ. CDR3 in DNA: TGTGCCAGCAGTCTTCTAGGGGGGGATCAGCCCCAGCATTTT. It codes for CASSLLGGDQPQHF. Variable domain in full (rest from reference TRBV7-6 and TRBJ1-5): GAGVSQSPRYKVTKRGQDVALRCDPISGHVSLYWYRQALGQGPEFLTYFNYEAQQDKSGLPNDRFSAERPEGSISTLTIQRTEQRDSAMYRCASSLLGGDQPQHFGDGTRLSIL.

This chain connects TRBV6-6 to TRBJ2-3; D is unresolved. V was cut by 6 bases and J by 2 bases, with 6 bases left in between. Germline V gives CDR1 MNHNY, CDR2 SVGAGI (reference sequence). This CDR3 spans 12 amino acids. CDR3 protein: CASSGDTDTQYF. The CDR3 region has the DNA TGTGCCAGCAGCGGAGACACAGATACGCAGTATTTT.

The chain is built from TRBV6-1 and TRBJ2-6; D ambiguous. The CDR3 totals 13 residues. Germline assignment: CDR1 MNHNS and CDR2 SASEGT. The V end was cut by 7 bases, the J end by 4 bases, with 8 bases between. The CDR3 nucleotides are TGTGCCAGCACCCCGTCGGGGGCCAACGTCCTGACTTTC. The encoded protein is CASTPSGANVLTF.

V is TRBV7-9 and J is TRBJ2-5; perhaps TRBD2 as D (7 bases). The V end lost 5 bases, the J end lost 5 bases, and 21 bases lay between the germline ends. This CDR3 has 16 amino acids. Germline V gene sequence: CDR1 SEHNR, CDR2 FQNEAQ (reference sequence). CDR3 amino acids: CASSHGGQGPRETQYF. CDR3 nucleotides: TGTGCCAGCAGCCACGGGGGGCAGGGGCCGAGGGAGACCCAGTACTTC.

V gene TRBV9 combines with J gene TRBJ2-7; the D gene is possibly TRBD1 (7 bases). V was pared by 6 bases and J by 3 bases, with 16 bases between. Germline-derived CDR1 and CDR2 are SGDLS and YYNGEE. The CDR3 covers 14 residues. CDR3 region: CASNPQGGGYEQYF. DNA for the CDR3: TGTGCCAGCAACCCCCAGGGGGGCGGCTACGAGCAGTACTTC.

This chain links TRBV7-3 with TRBJ1-5; 9 bases align to TRBD1. CDR1 is SGHTA, CDR2 FQGTGA, per germline. The CDR3 spans 13 residues. V was pared by 5 bases and J by 5 bases, with 1 base of the junction left unmatched. As DNA, the CDR3 is TGTGCCAGCAGCCGGGACAGGGATCAGCCCCAGCATTTT. Translation gives CASSRDRDQPQHF.

This chain connects TRBV6-1 to TRBJ1-1; no clear D gene. V was trimmed by 6 bases and J by 1 base, leaving 12 bases between them. The CDR3 sequence is 14 residues long. Germline V gene sequence: CDR1 MNHNS, CDR2 SASEGT. Here the CDR3 reads CASSAGSTNTEAFF. As DNA, the CDR3 is TGTGCCAGCAGCGCCGGGAGCACGAACACTGAAGCTTTCTTT.

The chain is built from TRBV7-9 and TRBJ2-1; the D gene is possibly TRBD1 (6 bases). The germline V gene has CDR1 SEHNR and CDR2 FQNEAQ (reference sequence). The CDR3 is 14 residues long. Deletions cut 5 bases from V and 4 bases from J, with 12 bases between. In DNA form, the CDR3 reads TGTGCCAGCAGCCCCCGAACAGGGTACAATGAGCAGTTCTTC. Its protein product is CASSPRTGYNEQFF.

V is TRBV4-1 and J is TRBJ2-3; maybe TRBD2 (6 bases). Germline lookup yields CDR1 MGHRA and CDR2 YSYEKL. The CDR3 contains 15 residues. V dropped 3 bases and J dropped 2 bases, with 12 bases sitting between them. CDR3 region: CASSQRGDLTDTQYF. The CDR3 region has the DNA TGCGCCAGCAGCCAGCGGGGCGATCTCACAGATACGCAGTATTTT.

The rearrangement uses TRBV11-2 and TRBJ2-3; D ambiguous. V shed 1 base and J shed 1 base, with 12 bases lying between them. This CDR3 has 16 residues. Germline V lookup: CDR1 SGHAT, CDR2 FQNNGV. CDR3 region: CASSLGTNERTDTQYF. CDR3 sequence (DNA): TGTGCCAGCAGCTTAGGCACTAATGAGCGCACAGATACGCAGTATTTT. Supplemented by reference TRBV11-2 and TRBJ2-3, the full variable domain reads EAGVAQSPRYKIIEKRQSVAFWCNPISGHATLYWYQQILGQGPKLLIQFQNNGVVDDSQLPKDRFSAERLKGVDSTLKIQPAKLEDSAVYLCASSLGTNERTDTQYFGPGTRLTVL.

The chain carries TRBV27 and TRBJ2-5; D unclear. The CDR3 loop spans 15 amino acids. Trimming stripped 4 bases from V and 0 bases from J, with 12 bases between. CDR1 and CDR2 from the germline V gene are MNHEY and SMNVEV (reference sequence). As DNA, the CDR3 is TGTGCCAGCAGTTCAGGAACAACGTACCAAGAGACCCAGTACTTC. Residues: CASSSGTTYQETQYF.

The chain has TRBV29-1 and TRBJ1-2; tentative D call: TRBD1 (5 bases). Trimming pared 4 bases from V and 1 base from J, leaving 16 bases between. This CDR3 region has 15 residues. Per germline, CDR1 SQVTM and CDR2 ANQGSEA. The CDR3 region has the DNA TGCAGCGTTGTTGGGTCAGGGTATAATAACTATGGCTACACCTTC. This gives the protein CSVVGSGYNNYGYTF.

This clone was picked up one time. The V gene is TRBV5-4, the J gene TRBJ2-3; D may be TRBD2 (6 bases). The CDR3 is 15 amino acids. Germline CDR1 reads SGHNT; CDR2 reads YYREEE (reference sequence). The ends were cut back, 6 bases at V and 2 bases at J, with 16 bases in the middle. Here the CDR3 reads CASTHGRGLTDTQYF. For the CDR3, the DNA is TGTGCCAGCACCCACGGAAGGGGACTCACAGATACGCAGTATTTT. Full variable domain (missing parts from reference TRBV5-4 and TRBJ2-3): ETGVTQSPTHLIKTRGQQVTLRCSSQSGHNTVSWYQQALGQGPQFIFQYYREEENGRGNFPPRFSGLQFPNYSSELNVNALELDDSALYLCASTHGRGLTDTQYFGPGTRLTVL.

The V gene is TRBV4-1, the J gene TRBJ1-5; tentative D call: TRBD1 (5 bases). V was clipped by 0 bases and J by 7 bases, with 16 bases between them. The CDR3 spans 16 residues. Germline-derived CDR1 and CDR2 are MGHRA and YSYEKL. CDR3 nucleotide sequence: TGCGCCAGCAGCCAAGATTATAACGGGGGTGACCAGCCCCAGCATTTT. It codes for CASSQDYNGGDQPQHF.

This clone was seen only once. The V gene is TRBV27, the J gene TRBJ1-1; tentatively, D is TRBD1 (5 bases). The CDR3 spans 10 residues. The ends were cut back, 8 bases at V and 7 bases at J, with 8 bases in the middle. Germline V gene sequence: CDR1 MNHEY, CDR2 SMNVEV (reference sequence). The CDR3 region is CASGRGEAFF. CDR3 nucleotides: TGTGCCAGCGGGAGGGGTGAAGCTTTCTTT.

V is TRBV11-2 and J is TRBJ2-7; no firm D call. V was clipped by 1 base and J by 7 bases, with 5 bases between them. From germline, CDR1 is SGHAT and CDR2 FQNNGV. The CDR3 totals 11 residues. Here the CDR3 DNA reads TGTGCCAGCAGCTTAGCGTCTGAGCAGTACTTC. Translation gives CASSLASEQYF.

The chain carries TRBV5-4 and TRBJ1-5; 8 bases fit TRBD1. The CDR3 covers 15 residues. The germline gives CDR1 SGHNT, CDR2 YYREEE (reference sequence). V lost 2 bases, J lost 3 bases, and 4 bases stayed unmatched. CDR3 in amino acids: CASSFDRGANQPQHF. The CDR3 DNA reads TGTGCCAGCAGCTTCGACAGGGGAGCCAATCAGCCCCAGCATTTT.

The gene calls are TRBV6-6 and TRBJ2-7, with 8 bases that match TRBD2. This CDR3 region has 13 residues. Losses at the gene ends were 5 bases for V and 3 bases for J; bases not matched to a gene: 3. From germline, CDR1 is MNHNY and CDR2 SVGAGI (reference sequence). The CDR3 loop is CASSRLAHYEQYF. CDR3 DNA sequence: TGTGCCAGCAGTCGACTAGCGCACTACGAGCAGTACTTC.

The rearrangement links TRBV4-2 to TRBJ1-6; no definite D call. The CDR3 consists of 16 residues. V lost 1 base and J 5 bases, leaving 12 bases between the germline ends. From germline, CDR1 is LGHNA and CDR2 YNFKEQ. The CDR3 coding sequence is TGTGCCAGCAGCCAAGCGTTCGGTATGGATAATTCACCCCTCCACTTT. Translating it yields CASSQAFGMDNSPLHF.

The chain carries TRBV6-1 and TRBJ1-2, with 7 bases matching TRBD1. This CDR3 has 12 amino acids. Unmatched junction bases numbered 4, after V lost 4 bases and J lost 8 bases. CDR1 and CDR2 from the germline V gene are MNHNS and SASEGT. The CDR3 coding sequence is TGTGCCAGCAGTGGGACAGGTATAGGCTACACCTTC. Translation gives CASSGTGIGYTF.

The rearrangement joins TRBV19 to TRBJ2-7, with TRBD2 identical over 8 bases. With 4 bases clipped from V and 2 bases from J, the junction kept 7 bases outside the gene matches. This CDR3 has 15 residues. The germline V gene has CDR1 LNHDA and CDR2 SQIVND (reference sequence). CDR3 amino acids: CASSTRTSLPYEQYF. In DNA, the CDR3 is TGTGCCAGTAGTACCAGGACTAGCCTTCCCTACGAGCAGTACTTC.

V gene TRBV6-1 combines with J gene TRBJ2-7, with TRBD1 matching over 8 bases. After removal of 2 bases from V and 10 bases from J, the junction contained 10 bases not matched to a gene. CDR3 length: 14 amino acids. Germline assignment: CDR1 MNHNS and CDR2 SASEGT. The CDR3 coding sequence is TGTGCCAGCAGTGAAAGGGGACAGGCTTTTTATCAGTACTTC. Protein product: CASSERGQAFYQYF.

V is TRBV13 and J is TRBJ2-7; a weak D match, TRBD2 (6 bases). V was clipped by 5 bases and J by 0 bases, with 14 bases between them. CDR1 is PRHDT, CDR2 FYEKMQ, per germline (reference sequence). This CDR3 is built from 15 residues. This CDR3 reads CASSTRDWASYEQYF. In DNA form, the CDR3 reads TGTGCCAGCAGCACCCGGGACTGGGCCTCCTACGAGCAGTACTTC.

The V call is TRBV9, the J call TRBJ2-5, with a possible D match to TRBD1 (5 bases). This CDR3 spans 13 amino acids. Germline assignment: CDR1 SGDLS and CDR2 YYNGEE. Between the trimmed V and J ends, which lost 2 bases and 3 bases, there was a span of 8 bases. The DNA of the CDR3 is TGTGCCAGCAGCGTTGGCAGGGAAGAGACCCAGTACTTC. It specifies CASSVGREETQYF.

The rearrangement links TRBV2 to TRBJ1-5, with TRBD1 as a possible D gene (5 bases). This CDR3 region has 14 residues. Germline V lookup: CDR1 SNHLY, CDR2 FYNNEI. V gave up 6 bases and J gave up 3 bases, with 12 bases separating them. The CDR3 DNA follows: TGTGCCAGCAGGACGGACACGTCCAATCAGCCCCAGCATTTT. Its protein product is CASRTDTSNQPQHF. The entire variable domain, with the rest obtained from reference TRBV2 and TRBJ1-5, is as follows: EPEVTQTPSHQVTQMGQEVILRCVPISNHLYFYWYRQILGQKVEFLVSFYNNEISEKSEIFDDQFSVERPDGSNFTLKIRSTKLEDSAMYFCASRTDTSNQPQHFGDGTRLSIL.